This is a list of T cell receptor beta chains from one sample in a study of blood T cell repertoires in COVID-19. Libraries were prepared by immunoSEQ multiplex PCR; TCRdb keeps only in-frame clonotypes and omits some of them. In the table there are under 85,000 clones, around 80% of which are singletons. The specimen was peripheral blood. The receptors here all came from a man older than 75 with active or convalescent COVID-19. CDR3s include the opening cysteine and the closing phenylalanine or tryptophan. A D gene is named only where the DNA matches it firmly. Rows may omit the clone size; those that give it use once, few, many or a size class.

v_gene	abundance	j_gene	d_gene	CDR3aa	CDR3nt
TRBV6-2/TRBV6-3	.	TRBJ2-6	TRBD1	CASSYWHRGSSGANVLTF	TGTGCCAGCAGTTACTGGCACAGGGGGAGCTCTGGGGCCAACGTCCTGACTTTC
TRBV24-1	.	TRBJ2-1	TRBD2	CATSDSGGSINEQFF	TGTGCCACCAGTGATTCTGGCGGGAGTATCAATGAGCAGTTCTTC
TRBV7-6	.	TRBJ2-1	TRBD2	CASSRTSGGREQFF	TGTGCCAGCAGCCGGACTAGCGGGGGGAGGGAGCAGTTCTTC
TRBV3-1/TRBV3-2	.	TRBJ2-2	TRBD2	CASSQIRASGTGELFF	TGTGCCAGCAGCCAGATCCGGGCTAGCGGGACCGGGGAGCTGTTTTTT
TRBV6-4	.	TRBJ2-1	.	CARVSGKRNYNEQFF	TGTGCCAGGGTCTCGGGGAAACGTAACTACAATGAGCAGTTCTTC
TRBV9	.	TRBJ1-3	.	CASSVGSGGSGNTIYF	TGTGCCAGCAGCGTAGGCTCGGGGGGTTCTGGAAACACCATATATTTT
TRBV5-1	.	TRBJ2-5	TRBD2	CASSVSGGAQETQYF	TGCGCCAGCAGTGTTAGCGGGGGGGCACAGGAGACCCAGTACTTC
TRBV14	.	TRBJ1-1	.	CASSLLRNTEAFF	TGTGCCAGCAGCCTCCTCAGGAACACTGAAGCTTTCTTT
TRBV5-1	few	TRBJ1-3	.	CASSFQSDSGNTIYF	TGCGCCAGCAGCTTCCAGAGCGACTCTGGAAACACCATATATTTT
TRBV6-5	few	TRBJ1-1	TRBD1	CASAGDRAQYTEAFF	TGTGCCAGCGCGGGGGACAGGGCCCAGTACACTGAAGCTTTCTTT
TRBV18	.	TRBJ1-4	TRBD1	CASSPYGTVLTNEKLFF	TGTGCCAGCTCACCGTATGGGACAGTCTTAACTAATGAAAAACTGTTTTTT
TRBV19	.	TRBJ1-2	.	CASSIQAHYGYTF	TGTGCCAGTAGTATACAGGCCCACTATGGCTACACCTTC
TRBV6-5	.	TRBJ2-2	TRBD2	CASKYAGDTGELFF	TGTGCCAGCAAATATGCGGGAGATACCGGGGAGCTGTTTTTT
TRBV6-5	.	TRBJ1-5	.	CASSQGGHQPQHF	TGTGCCAGCAGTCAGGGAGGCCATCAGCCCCAGCATTTT
TRBV6-2/TRBV6-3	.	TRBJ2-7	TRBD2	CASSSGLGDYEQYF	TGTGCCAGCAGTTCGGGACTAGGAGACTACGAGCAGTACTTC
TRBV28	once	TRBJ1-2	.	CASVRPPGVYGYTF	TGTGCCAGCGTTCGGCCCCCGGGGGTCTATGGCTACACCTTC
TRBV6-5	.	TRBJ1-1	.	CASSNGLMNTEAFF	TGTGCCAGCAGCAACGGACTGATGAACACTGAAGCTTTCTTT
TRBV7-2	.	TRBJ1-5	TRBD1	CASSLGGGGNQPQHF	TGTGCCAGCAGCTTAGGAGGGGGCGGCAATCAGCCCCAGCATTTT
TRBV7-6	.	TRBJ2-6	TRBD2	CASSLGLAGTGANVLTF	TGTGCCAGCAGCCTGGGACTAGCGGGGACTGGGGCCAACGTCCTGACTTTC
TRBV29-1	.	TRBJ1-1	.	CSVGGQGYTEAFF	TGCAGCGTTGGTGGGCAGGGGTACACTGAAGCTTTCTTT
TRBV3-1/TRBV3-2	.	TRBJ2-1	.	CASSQGRNRSAGRSYNEQFF	TGTGCCAGCAGCCAAGGACGGAATCGTAGCGCGGGTCGCTCCTACAATGAGCAGTTCTTC
TRBV11-2	.	TRBJ2-7	TRBD2	CASSLVGTRSHEQYF	TGTGCCAGCAGCTTAGTTGGGACTAGATCCCACGAGCAGTACTTC
TRBV13	.	TRBJ2-7	TRBD2	CASSRGERRAYEQYF	TGTGCCAGCAGCCGGGGGGAGCGCAGGGCCTACGAGCAGTACTTC
TRBV11-2	once	TRBJ2-2	.	CASIDRGTTGELFF	TGTGCCAGCATCGACCGGGGGACCACCGGGGAGCTGTTTTTT
TRBV27	once	TRBJ2-1	.	CASSLEGVSYNEQFF	TGTGCCAGCAGTTTGGAGGGAGTCTCCTACAATGAGCAGTTCTTC
TRBV7-8	.	TRBJ1-1	.	CASSSIEAGIGTEAFF	TGTGCCAGCAGCTCAATCGAAGCGGGCATTGGGACTGAAGCTTTCTTT
TRBV7-9	once	TRBJ1-2	TRBD1	CASSLDLGQYGYTF	TGTGCCAGCAGCTTAGATTTGGGACAGTATGGCTACACCTTC
TRBV12-3/TRBV12-4	.	TRBJ2-5	TRBD2	CASSFSGEETQYF	TGTGCCAGCAGTTTTAGCGGGGAGGAGACCCAGTACTTC
TRBV6-5	.	TRBJ1-5	TRBD1	CASKIGQGSNQPQHF	TGTGCCAGCAAAATAGGACAGGGTAGCAATCAGCCCCAGCATTTT
TRBV4-3	.	TRBJ2-2	TRBD2	CASSQVPSGITGELFF	TGCGCCAGCAGCCAAGTCCCTAGCGGGATCACCGGGGAGCTGTTTTTT
TRBV30	.	TRBJ1-2	.	CAWTPGGLYGYTF	TGTGCCTGGACCCCCGGGGGACTCTATGGCTACACCTTC
TRBV2	.	TRBJ2-7	.	CASRWDSRPPYEQYF	TGTGCCAGCAGGTGGGACTCACGCCCCCCCTACGAGCAGTACTTC
TRBV5-1	few	TRBJ1-2	TRBD1	CASSSRTGANYGYTF	TGCGCCAGCAGCTCTAGGACAGGGGCGAACTATGGCTACACCTTC
TRBV27	.	TRBJ2-4	TRBD1	CASRSVEDRGNIQYF	TGTGCCAGCAGATCAGTTGAGGACAGGGGAAACATTCAGTACTTC
TRBV5-4	.	TRBJ1-1	TRBD1	CASSLIGTGANTEAFF	TGTGCCAGCAGCTTGATTGGAACAGGGGCAAACACTGAAGCTTTCTTT
TRBV30	.	TRBJ2-1	TRBD1	CAWSFRDRAYNEQFF	TGTGCCTGGAGTTTCCGGGACAGGGCCTACAATGAGCAGTTCTTC
TRBV7-2	.	TRBJ1-6	.	CASSLFPENSPLHF	TGTGCCAGCAGCTTATTTCCAGAAAATTCACCCCTCCACTTT
TRBV19	.	TRBJ2-1	TRBD2	CASSIGPTSGNEQFF	TGTGCCAGTAGTATAGGACCCACTAGCGGCAATGAGCAGTTCTTC
TRBV5-1	once	TRBJ1-3	.	CASSLGHGSSGNTIYF	TGCGCCAGCAGCCTGGGACATGGGAGCTCTGGAAACACCATATATTTT
TRBV7-7	.	TRBJ2-3	TRBD1	CASSLESGGRDTQYF	TGTGCCAGCAGCTTAGAATCAGGGGGCCGAGATACGCAGTATTTT
TRBV9	.	TRBJ2-5	TRBD1	CASSLDRGGETQYF	TGTGCCAGCAGCCTCGACAGGGGGGGAGAGACCCAGTACTTC
TRBV20-1	few	TRBJ1-2	TRBD1	CSASPTGYGGYTF	TGCAGTGCTAGTCCGACAGGGTATGGTGGCTACACCTTC
TRBV5-4	once	TRBJ2-1	.	CASSLALPVRGYHNEQFF	TGTGCCAGCAGCTTGGCCCTCCCCGTGCGGGGATATCACAATGAGCAGTTCTTC
TRBV30	.	TRBJ1-1	TRBD1	CAYRGLEAFF	TGTGCCTACAGGGGACTGGAAGCTTTCTTT
TRBV27	.	TRBJ2-3	TRBD1	CASSMRTGGTDTQYF	TGTGCCAGCAGTATGAGGACAGGGGGTACAGATACGCAGTATTTT
TRBV19	.	TRBJ1-4	.	CASRRQTTNEKLFF	TGTGCCAGTAGACGCCAGACAACTAATGAAAAACTGTTTTTT
TRBV25-1	.	TRBJ1-1	TRBD1	CASRGSFNRGTEAFF	TGTGCCAGCAGGGGGTCCTTTAACAGGGGCACTGAAGCTTTCTTT
TRBV18	.	TRBJ2-5	.	CASSPRTAQETQYF	TGTGCCAGCTCACCCCGGACAGCCCAAGAGACCCAGTACTTC
TRBV28	few	TRBJ1-6	.	CASSLWTSNSPLHF	TGTGCCAGCAGCCTATGGACTTCCAATTCACCCCTCCACTTT
TRBV11-2	.	TRBJ1-3	TRBD1	CASSYQQGATGNTIYF	TGTGCCAGCAGCTATCAACAGGGGGCAACTGGAAACACCATATATTTT
TRBV2	.	TRBJ1-1	TRBD1	CASRARTGENTEAFF	TGTGCCAGCAGAGCCCGGACAGGGGAGAACACTGAAGCTTTCTTT
TRBV30	.	TRBJ2-1	.	CAWREDYTKNPTLSYNEQFF	TGTGCCTGGAGGGAGGATTATACCAAAAACCCGACCCTCTCCTACAATGAGCAGTTCTTC
TRBV2	.	TRBJ1-2	.	CASTDDGRGDGYTF	TGTGCCAGCACCGACGATGGGAGGGGCGATGGCTACACCTTC
TRBV5-4	.	TRBJ2-1	TRBD2	CASSLGLAGYSSYNEQFF	TGTGCCAGCAGCTTAGGACTAGCGGGCTACAGCTCCTACAATGAGCAGTTCTTC
TRBV27	.	TRBJ1-2	TRBD1	CASSYRGWYGYTF	TGTGCCAGCAGTTACAGGGGGTGGTATGGCTACACCTTC
TRBV6-2/TRBV6-3	once	TRBJ2-1	TRBD2	CASSFSSGRAQRNEQFF	TGTGCCAGCAGTTTTTCTAGCGGGAGGGCCCAAAGAAATGAGCAGTTCTTC
TRBV5-1	.	TRBJ1-1	TRBD1	CASSPGTGGDTEAFF	TGCGCCAGCAGCCCCGGGACAGGGGGCGACACTGAAGCTTTCTTT
TRBV5-6	.	TRBJ1-1	.	CASRVRGGALNTEAFF	TGTGCCAGCAGGGTACGAGGGGGGGCCCTGAACACTGAAGCTTTCTTT
TRBV7-2	.	TRBJ2-5	.	CASSLEVPRETQYF	TGTGCCAGCAGCTTAGAAGTTCCCCGGGAGACCCAGTACTTC
TRBV18	.	TRBJ2-7	.	CASSGQDNHYEQYF	TGTGCCAGCTCGGGGCAGGACAACCACTACGAGCAGTACTTC